Listed below are T cell receptor beta chains from one sample, sequenced in a study of cytomegalovirus exposure and HLA in healthy donors. The assay was immunoSEQ multiplex PCR, and TCRdb's table has in-frame clones only and misses some. The sample lists 150,000 to 200,000 clones; around 80% were seen once. Sequencing input: PBMCs. The receptors derive from a woman aged 50 to 60 in good health and CMV-seropositive. Each CDR3 is given with its conserved first and last residue. The D gene is left open where the match is weak. Only part of the rows carry a size: once, few, many, or a class if the clone is expanded.

.	TRBV28	TRBJ1-1	TRBD1	CASSLSTGVAEAFF	TGTGCCAGCAGTTTATCGACAGGGGTGGCAGAAGCTTTCTTT
.	TRBV7-2	TRBJ1-2	TRBD1	CASSLVYRGASYGYTF	TGTGCCAGCAGCTTAGTCTACAGGGGCGCGAGCTATGGCTACACCTTC
.	TRBV6-5	TRBJ1-5	.	CASSFRENQPQHF	TGTGCCAGCAGTTTCCGGGAAAATCAGCCCCAGCATTTT
.	TRBV28	TRBJ2-3	TRBD2	CASSSRLAGEDTQYF	TGTGCCAGCAGCTCCAGACTAGCGGGAGAAGATACGCAGTATTTT
.	TRBV6-8	TRBJ2-3	TRBD2	CASSPPTSGRAENTQYF	TGTGCCAGCAGTCCCCCGACTAGCGGGAGGGCCGAAAATACGCAGTATTTT
.	TRBV7-2	TRBJ2-1	TRBD2	CASSFSAGENEQFF	TGTGCCAGCAGCTTTTCGGCGGGGGAGAATGAGCAGTTCTTC
few	TRBV11-2	TRBJ2-7	.	CASSSLGPGYEQYF	TGTGCCAGCAGCTCCTTGGGGCCGGGCTACGAGCAGTACTTC
.	TRBV5-1	TRBJ2-1	.	CASAYGSYNEQFF	TGCGCCAGCGCGTACGGTTCCTACAATGAGCAGTTCTTC
.	TRBV19	TRBJ2-7	.	CASSISGELYEQYF	TGTGCCAGTAGTATCTCCGGGGAGCTTTACGAGCAGTACTTC
.	TRBV27	TRBJ2-7	TRBD1	CASSLQPPDRVAYEQYF	TGTGCCAGCAGCCTCCAGCCACCCGACAGGGTCGCCTACGAGCAGTACTTC
.	TRBV7-2	TRBJ2-2	TRBD2	CASSLMSGAGGNTGELFF	TGTGCCAGCAGCTTAATGAGTGGGGCGGGGGGGAACACCGGGGAGCTGTTTTTT
.	TRBV7-2	TRBJ2-3	TRBD1	CASLQGIGTDTQYF	TGTGCCAGTCTACAGGGGATCGGCACAGATACGCAGTATTTT
.	TRBV28	TRBJ2-1	.	CASSSSGSYLAQFF	TGTGCCAGCAGTTCCTCGGGGAGTTATCTGGCGCAGTTCTTC
.	TRBV7-2	TRBJ2-7	.	CASSLRTVISYEQYF	TGTGCCAGCAGCCTACGGACAGTGATCTCCTACGAGCAGTACTTC
once	TRBV27	TRBJ1-1	.	CASSAGQQNTEAFF	TGTGCCAGTTCAGCAGGTCAACAGAACACTGAAGCTTTCTTT
.	TRBV15	TRBJ2-7	TRBD2	CATSRGVAGTYEQYF	TGTGCCACCAGCAGAGGGGTAGCGGGGACCTACGAGCAGTACTTC
few	TRBV6-5	TRBJ1-2	TRBD1	CASSGTDNYGYTF	TGTGCCAGCAGTGGGACAGATAACTATGGCTACACCTTC